These T cell receptor beta chains were read from a single sample in a study of blood T cell repertoires in COVID-19. Profiling relied on immunoSEQ multiplex PCR, and the TCRdb table lists in-frame clones only, not all of them. Of about 88,000 clones listed, more than 75% are singletons. Sequencing was performed on peripheral blood. These receptors came from a woman in her seventies with acute or convalescent COVID-19. The CDR3 runs from the conserved cysteine through the conserved F or W. The D gene is left open where the match is weak. Only part of the rows carry a size: once, few, many, or a class if the clone is expanded.

clone size,V gene,J gene,D gene,CDR3 protein,CDR3 DNA
.,TRBV19,TRBJ1-1,.,CASSHRLDRNTEAFF,TGTGCCAGTAGTCATCGCCTTGACAGGAACACTGAAGCTTTCTTT
.,TRBV5-4,TRBJ1-2,TRBD1,CASSSRGGSDRGTGGYTF,TGTGCCAGCAGCTCACGAGGCGGATCTGACAGGGGTACGGGTGGCTACACCTTC
.,TRBV3-1/TRBV3-2,TRBJ1-2,TRBD1,CASSQEDRPIYGYTF,TGTGCCAGCAGCCAAGAGGACAGGCCAATCTATGGCTACACCTTC
once,TRBV6-5,TRBJ1-1,.,CASSTPTVGNTEAFF,TGTGCCAGCAGTACCCCGACTGTAGGGAACACTGAAGCTTTCTTT
.,TRBV7-8,TRBJ2-3,.,CASSLFGAAMETDTQYF,TGTGCCAGCAGCTTATTTGGTGCGGCGATGGAGACAGATACGCAGTATTTT
.,TRBV5-5,TRBJ2-3,TRBD1,CASSLTGESADTQYF,TGTGCCAGCAGCTTAACAGGGGAGAGCGCAGATACGCAGTATTTT
.,TRBV12-1,TRBJ2-2,.,CASSPSPAGGNTGELFF,TGTGCCAGCAGCCCTTCCCCAGCGGGGGGGAACACCGGGGAGCTGTTTTTT
.,TRBV27,TRBJ2-2,.,CASSLWEGERTGELFF,TGTGCCAGCAGTTTATGGGAGGGGGAGAGGACCGGGGAGCTGTTTTTT
.,TRBV5-1,TRBJ1-6,.,CASSKIATRGAGNSPLHF,TGCGCCAGCAGCAAGATCGCCACCAGGGGCGCGGGTAATTCACCCCTCCACTTT
.,TRBV6-5,TRBJ2-5,TRBD2,CASSGGLAIQETQYF,TGTGCCAGCAGCGGGGGGTTGGCGATCCAAGAGACCCAGTACTTC
.,TRBV29-1,TRBJ2-1,TRBD2,CSGDRTSGNNEQFF,TGCAGCGGGGATCGGACTAGCGGCAACAATGAGCAGTTCTTC
.,TRBV24-1,TRBJ1-2,TRBD1,CAIGTGGEIDGYTF,TGTGCCATCGGGACAGGGGGCGAAATCGACGGCTACACCTTC
once,TRBV5-6,TRBJ1-4,TRBD1,CASSLAQGGNEKLFF,TGTGCCAGCAGCTTGGCACAGGGGGGAAATGAAAAACTGTTTTTT
.,TRBV28,TRBJ2-5,TRBD1,CASRPTTGPGETQYF,TGTGCCAGCAGACCCACGACAGGGCCGGGAGAGACCCAGTACTTC
few,TRBV9,TRBJ1-1,.,CASSVWVRTEAFF,TGTGCCAGCAGCGTATGGGTGCGGACTGAAGCTTTCTTT
.,TRBV19,TRBJ2-1,.,CASSIGQELYNEQFF,TGTGCCAGTAGTATAGGACAGGAGCTCTACAATGAGCAGTTCTTC
.,TRBV5-1,TRBJ1-4,.,CASSVGHDEKLFF,TGCGCCAGCAGCGTAGGACACGATGAAAAACTGTTTTTT
.,TRBV5-1,TRBJ1-2,.,CASSSRQAAGGGYTF,TGCGCCAGCAGCTCCCGACAGGCGGCAGGCGGTGGCTACACCTTC
.,TRBV2,TRBJ2-5,.,CASSDFSGETQYF,TGTGCCAGCAGTGATTTTTCGGGAGAGACCCAGTACTTC
.,TRBV7-9,TRBJ2-1,TRBD2,CASSHRLGRARYNEQFF,TGTGCCAGCAGCCATCGGTTAGGGAGGGCCCGCTACAATGAGCAGTTCTTC
.,TRBV12-3/TRBV12-4,TRBJ2-2,.,CASSKDRFGELFF,TGTGCCAGCAGCAAAGACAGGTTCGGGGAGCTGTTTTTT
.,TRBV12-3/TRBV12-4,TRBJ1-1,.,CASSHRGLSAFF,TGTGCCAGCAGTCACCGCGGGCTTTCAGCTTTCTTT
once,TRBV6-5,TRBJ2-2,TRBD1,CASTRQGQTGELFF,TGTGCCAGCACCAGACAGGGACAGACCGGGGAGCTGTTTTTT
.,TRBV6-5,TRBJ2-2,.,CASTLRGSPELFF,TGTGCCAGCACTTTAAGGGGCTCGCCGGAGCTGTTTTTT
once,TRBV3-1/TRBV3-2,TRBJ2-3,TRBD1,CASSQVRLGQNTDTQYF,TGTGCCAGCAGCCAAGTTCGGTTGGGACAGAACACAGATACGCAGTATTTT
once,TRBV5-4,TRBJ2-3,TRBD1,CASSFDRGPEDTQYF,TGTGCCAGCAGCTTTGACAGGGGGCCAGAAGATACGCAGTATTTT
.,TRBV3-1/TRBV3-2,TRBJ1-1,.,CASSQTGTEAFF,TGTGCCAGCAGCCAGACGGGCACTGAAGCTTTCTTT
.,TRBV7-8,TRBJ2-1,TRBD2,CASSTGTSGSGRNEQFF,TGTGCCAGCAGCACGGGGACTAGCGGGAGTGGGCGCAATGAGCAGTTCTTC